Below, 12 T cell receptor beta chains from the same sample are listed, as sequenced in a study of T cell changes during pregnancy in multiple sclerosis (dated by TCRdb to 2018 to 2020). Libraries came from the immunoSEQ multiplex PCR assay. In its TCRdb copy, this immuneACCESS table keeps in-frame sequences only and misses some clones. Where compared with another copy, unresolved V genes explain less than half of these, and the others have no known cause. In all, the sample holds 50,000 or so clones, and more than 80% of those were seen once. Roughly 0.36% of the sample is in the top ten clones. The sample in question was CD4+ T cells from peripheral blood mononuclear cells, obtained before pregnancy. These receptors came from a female donor with multiple sclerosis, enrolled in a pregnancy study.

The gene calls are TRBV10-3 and TRBJ1-1; 8 nucleotides align to TRBD1. Looked up from germline, CDR1 is ENHRY and CDR2 is SYGVKD. J was trimmed by 4 bases and V by 6 bases; bases with no gene match: 1. The CDR3 contains 12 residues. The CDR3 sequence: CAISQGATEAFF. CDR3 in DNA: TGTGCCATCAGCCAGGGGGCCACTGAAGCTTTCTTT.

The genes are TRBV4-3 and TRBJ2-1; TRBD2 matches 10 bases. The germline V gene has CDR1 LGHNA and CDR2 YSLEER. This CDR3 spans 16 amino acids. Unmatched junction bases numbered 8, after V lost 0 bases and J lost 9 bases. CDR3 region: CASSQDGRGLAAEQFF. The CDR3, as DNA: TGCGCCAGCAGCCAAGATGGGAGAGGACTAGCGGCTGAGCAGTTCTTC.

The chain couples TRBV29-1 to TRBJ2-3; D might be TRBD2 (5 bases). Germline loops: CDR1 SQVTM, CDR2 ANQGSEA. The V end was cut by 6 bases, the J end by 0 bases, with 10 bases between. This CDR3 has 13 amino acids. CDR3 DNA sequence: TGCAGCGTCGGCCGGGGTAGCACAGATACGCAGTATTTT. It translates to CSVGRGSTDTQYF.

The genes are TRBV4-1 and TRBJ2-3; TRBD1 is a possible D gene (6 bases). Between the trimmed V and J ends, which lost 9 bases and 2 bases, there was a span of 18 bases. There are 15 residues in the CDR3. CDR1 and CDR2 from the germline V gene are MGHRA and YSYEKL. The CDR3 DNA reads TGCGCCAGTCAAACAGGGCTAGGAAACACAGATACGCAGTATTTT. Translating it yields CASQTGLGNTDTQYF.

This sequence joins TRBV19 and TRBJ1-5; D is unresolved. This CDR3 has 14 amino acids. The V gene lost 4 bases and the J gene lost 0 bases, with 7 bases spanning the gap. CDR1 and CDR2 (germline): LNHDA, SQIVND (reference sequence). CDR3 DNA sequence: TGTGCCAGTAGTAGCGCGGGTAGCAATCAGCCCCAGCATTTT. Residues: CASSSAGSNQPQHF.

The J gene is TRBJ2-3, the V gene TRBV15, with 10 bases identical to TRBD2. V gave up 1 base and J gave up 4 bases; unmatched junction bases: 2. This CDR3 is built from 15 residues. Germline V gene data show CDR1 as LNHNV and CDR2 as YYDKDF (reference sequence). CDR3 sequence: CATSRASGSADTQYF. CDR3 nucleotide sequence: TGTGCCACCAGCAGAGCTAGCGGGAGTGCAGATACGCAGTATTTT.

V usage is TRBV2 and J usage is TRBJ2-1, with a possible D match to TRBD1 (6 bases). CDR3 length: 15 amino acids. Germline loops: CDR1 SNHLY, CDR2 FYNNEI. Trimming stripped 6 bases from V and 4 bases from J, with 16 bases between. CDR3 sequence reads: CASRAPTGSYNEQFF. In DNA, the CDR3 is TGTGCCAGCAGAGCCCCCACAGGGTCTTACAATGAGCAGTTCTTC.

This chain links TRBV7-8 with TRBJ2-1, with D hard to call. From germline, CDR1 is SGHVS and CDR2 FQNEAQ. The length of the CDR3 is 12 residues. The germline V and J ends were trimmed by 5 bases and 8 bases, with 10 bases remaining between them. The CDR3 sequence is CASSLGYDEQFF. In DNA, the CDR3 is TGTGCCAGCAGCCTCGGGTACGATGAGCAGTTCTTC.

V and J are TRBV10-1 and TRBJ2-1; TRBD1 aligns across 11 bases. The CDR3 is made up of 18 amino acids. V was pared by 0 bases and J by 5 bases, with 9 bases of the junction left unmatched. The germline V gene encodes CDR1 WNHNN and CDR2 SYGVQD (reference sequence). The CDR3 loop is CASSESGTGGKAHNEQFF. The CDR3 DNA sequence: TGCGCCAGCAGTGAGTCGGGGACAGGGGGTAAGGCACACAATGAGCAGTTCTTC.

V is TRBV5-1 and J is TRBJ1-5; 8 nucleotides align to TRBD1. Germline V gene data show CDR1 as SGHRS and CDR2 as YFSETQ. The CDR3 loop spans 16 amino acids. V lost 4 bases, J lost 7 bases, and 13 bases stayed unmatched. CDR3 in amino acids: CASSLTGQGGSQPQHF. For the CDR3, the DNA is TGCGCCAGCAGCCTAACCGGACAGGGAGGGAGCCAGCCCCAGCATTTT.

V and J are TRBV5-4 and TRBJ1-1; 8 bases are a match to TRBD1. In germline, CDR1 is SGHNT, CDR2 YYREEE (reference sequence). The V segment lost 2 bases and the J segment 1 base; nucleotides outside the gene matches: 4. This CDR3 is built from 15 residues. In DNA, the CDR3 is TGTGCCAGCAGCTTCCCGACAGGGGAGAACACTGAAGCTTTCTTT. Translation: CASSFPTGENTEAFF.

The rearrangement uses TRBV30 and TRBJ1-1, with 10 bases identical to TRBD1. J gave up 1 base and V 2 bases, and 7 bases lay outside the gene matches. Looked up from germline, CDR1 is GTSNPN and CDR2 is SVGIG (reference sequence). The CDR3 has 16 residues. The CDR3 DNA follows: TGTGCCTGGAGTCCCTGGGACAGGGGATCGAACACTGAAGCTTTCTTT. The encoded protein is CAWSPWDRGSNTEAFF. Using reference TRBV30 and TRBJ1-1 for the parts outside the CDR3, the full variable domain is SQTIHQWPATLVQPVGSPLSLECTVEGTSNPNLYWYRQAAGRGLQLLFYSVGIGQISSEVPQNLSASRPQDRQFILSSKKLLLSDSGFYLCAWSPWDRGSNTEAFFGQGTRLTVV.